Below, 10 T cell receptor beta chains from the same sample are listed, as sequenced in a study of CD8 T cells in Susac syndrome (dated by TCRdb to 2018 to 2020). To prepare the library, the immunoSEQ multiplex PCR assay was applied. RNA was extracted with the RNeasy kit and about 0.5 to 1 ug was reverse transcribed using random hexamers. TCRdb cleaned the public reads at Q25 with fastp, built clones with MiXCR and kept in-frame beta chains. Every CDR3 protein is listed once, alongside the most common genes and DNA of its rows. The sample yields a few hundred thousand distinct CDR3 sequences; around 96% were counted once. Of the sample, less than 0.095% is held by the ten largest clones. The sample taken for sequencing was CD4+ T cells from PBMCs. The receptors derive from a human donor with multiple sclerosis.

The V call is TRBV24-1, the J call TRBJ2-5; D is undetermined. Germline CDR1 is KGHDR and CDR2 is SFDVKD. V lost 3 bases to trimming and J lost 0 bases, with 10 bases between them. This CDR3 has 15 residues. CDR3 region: CATSDGQLYQETQYF. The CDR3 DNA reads TGTGCCACCAGTGATGGTCAGCTGTACCAAGAGACCCAGTACTTC.

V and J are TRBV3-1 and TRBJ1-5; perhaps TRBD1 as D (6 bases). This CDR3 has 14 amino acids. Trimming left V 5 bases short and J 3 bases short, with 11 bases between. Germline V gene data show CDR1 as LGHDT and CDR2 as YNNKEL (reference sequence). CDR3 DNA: TGTGCCAGCAGCTATGGACAGCTCAATCAGCCCCAGCATTTT. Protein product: CASSYGQLNQPQHF.

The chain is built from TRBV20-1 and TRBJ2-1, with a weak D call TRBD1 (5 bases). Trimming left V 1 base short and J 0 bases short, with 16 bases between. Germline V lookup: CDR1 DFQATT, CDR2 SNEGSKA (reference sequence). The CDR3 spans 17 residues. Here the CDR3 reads CSARGQGAGSSYNEQFF. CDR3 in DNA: TGCAGTGCTAGAGGTCAGGGTGCCGGCAGCTCCTACAATGAGCAGTTCTTC.

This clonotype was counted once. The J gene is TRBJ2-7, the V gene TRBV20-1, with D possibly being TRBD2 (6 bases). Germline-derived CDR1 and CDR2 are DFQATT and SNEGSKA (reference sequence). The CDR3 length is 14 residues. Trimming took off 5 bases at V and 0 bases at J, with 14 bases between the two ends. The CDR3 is CSASGLHTSYEQYF. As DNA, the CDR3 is TGCAGTGCTTCGGGACTCCATACCTCCTACGAGCAGTACTTC.

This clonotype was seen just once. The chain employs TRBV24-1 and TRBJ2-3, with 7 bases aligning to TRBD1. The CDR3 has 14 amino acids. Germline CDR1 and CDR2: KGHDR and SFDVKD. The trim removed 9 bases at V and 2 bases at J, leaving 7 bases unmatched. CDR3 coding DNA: TGTGCCACCGACGACAGGGCCGCCACAGATACGCAGTATTTT. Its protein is CATDDRAATDTQYF.

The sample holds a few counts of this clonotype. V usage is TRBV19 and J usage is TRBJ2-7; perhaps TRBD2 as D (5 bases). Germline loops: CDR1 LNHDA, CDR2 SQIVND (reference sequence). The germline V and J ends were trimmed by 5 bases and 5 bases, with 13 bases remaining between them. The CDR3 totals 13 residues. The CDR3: CASSPRTGNEQYF. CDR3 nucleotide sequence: TGTGCCAGTAGTCCCCGGACGGGAAACGAGCAGTACTTC.

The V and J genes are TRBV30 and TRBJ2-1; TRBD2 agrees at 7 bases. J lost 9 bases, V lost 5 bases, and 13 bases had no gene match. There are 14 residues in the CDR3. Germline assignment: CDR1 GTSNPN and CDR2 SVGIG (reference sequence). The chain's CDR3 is CAWEPGLQVGEQFF. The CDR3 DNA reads TGTGCCTGGGAGCCGGGACTACAGGTTGGTGAGCAGTTCTTC.

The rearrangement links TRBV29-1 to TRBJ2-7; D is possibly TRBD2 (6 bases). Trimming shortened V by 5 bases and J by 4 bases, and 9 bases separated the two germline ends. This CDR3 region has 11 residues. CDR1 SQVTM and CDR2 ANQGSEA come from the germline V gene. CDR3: CSVWTTYEQYF. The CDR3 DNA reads TGCAGCGTTTGGACTACTTACGAGCAGTACTTC.

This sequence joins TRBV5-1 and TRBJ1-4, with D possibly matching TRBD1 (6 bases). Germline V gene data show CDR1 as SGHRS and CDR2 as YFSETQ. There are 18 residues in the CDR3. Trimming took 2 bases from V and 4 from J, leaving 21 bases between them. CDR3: CASSFSVRGADHNEKLFF. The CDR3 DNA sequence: TGCGCCAGCAGCTTCTCTGTTCGGGGGGCCGACCATAATGAAAAACTGTTTTTT.

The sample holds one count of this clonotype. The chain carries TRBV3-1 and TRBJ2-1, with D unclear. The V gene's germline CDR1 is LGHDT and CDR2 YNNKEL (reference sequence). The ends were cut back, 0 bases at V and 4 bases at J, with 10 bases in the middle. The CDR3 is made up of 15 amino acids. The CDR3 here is CASSQDPIQYNEQFF. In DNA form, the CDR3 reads TGTGCCAGCAGCCAAGATCCTATACAGTACAATGAGCAGTTCTTC.